Detailed here is one T cell receptor (beta chain). Its antigen remains unknown. Germline lookup yields CDR1 SEHNR and CDR2 FQNEAQ (reference sequence). The CDR3 has 14 amino acids. Trimming cost V 6 bases and J 2 bases, with 14 bases left between them. The data originate from a study of PD-L1 blockade in urothelial cancer. Background on the study: Across blood samples, T cells had a median count of 141,255.

Here immunoSEQ multiplex PCR was the method, and the copy in TCRdb shows in-frame clones only, minus some. The data contain approximately 100,000 clones, roughly nine tenths of them singletons. Study observations and caveats: Greater 3-week expansion of tumor-associated blood clones was recorded for durable-benefit patients.

The sequenced sample was PBMCs, obtained around atezolizumab (anti-PD-L1) treatment. The receptor's source is an elderly woman with urothelial cancer. The chain employs TRBV7-9 and TRBJ2-7; maybe TRBD2 (7 bases). CDR3 sequence: CASSEGGGTYEQYF. Here the CDR3 DNA reads TGTGCCAGCAGTGAGGGGGGGGGTACCTACGAGCAGTACTTC.